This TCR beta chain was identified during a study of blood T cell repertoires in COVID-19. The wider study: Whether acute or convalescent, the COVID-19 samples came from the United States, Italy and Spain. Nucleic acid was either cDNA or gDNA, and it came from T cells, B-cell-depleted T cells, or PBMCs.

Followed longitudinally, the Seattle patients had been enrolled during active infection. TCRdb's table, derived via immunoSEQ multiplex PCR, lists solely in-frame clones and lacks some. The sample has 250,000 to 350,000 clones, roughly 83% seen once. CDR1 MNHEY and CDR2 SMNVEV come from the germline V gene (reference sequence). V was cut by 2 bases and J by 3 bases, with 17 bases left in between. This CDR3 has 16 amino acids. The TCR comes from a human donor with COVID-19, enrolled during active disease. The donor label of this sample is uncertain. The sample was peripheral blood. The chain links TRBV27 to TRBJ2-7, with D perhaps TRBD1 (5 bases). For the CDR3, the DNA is TGTGCCAGCAGTTTACAGGGAATCGCCTACAACTACGAGCAGTACTTC. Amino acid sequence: CASSLQGIAYNYEQYF.